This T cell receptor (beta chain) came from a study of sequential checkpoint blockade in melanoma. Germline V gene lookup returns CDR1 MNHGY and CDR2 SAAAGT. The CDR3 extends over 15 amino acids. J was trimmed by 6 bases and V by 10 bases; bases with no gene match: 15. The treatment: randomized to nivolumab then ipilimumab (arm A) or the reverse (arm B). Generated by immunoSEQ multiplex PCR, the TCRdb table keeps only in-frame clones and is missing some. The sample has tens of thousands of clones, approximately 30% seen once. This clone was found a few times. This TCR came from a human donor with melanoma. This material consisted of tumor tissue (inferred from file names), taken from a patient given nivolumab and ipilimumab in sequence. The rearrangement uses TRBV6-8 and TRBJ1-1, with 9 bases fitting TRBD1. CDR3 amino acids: CAISGTDRGFAEAFF. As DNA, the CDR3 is TGTGCCATCAGCGGTACGGACAGGGGTTTTGCTGAAGCTTTCTTT.